What follows is one TCR beta chain and its context. Antigen unknown. The method was immunoSEQ multiplex PCR; TCRdb's version includes in-frame clones alone and lacks a portion of them. The table records over 100,000 clones, just under 90% of them present only once. This sample is part of a study of radiotherapy plus CTLA-4 blockade in lung cancer. The wider study: Among all patients, roughly 19% showed objective responses, while about 34% had disease control.

Study conclusions and caveats: Strongest reported response predictors: early blood clone changes and post-radiation interferon-beta.

This receptor was taken from a human donor with non-small cell lung cancer that progressed on radiotherapy plus ipilimumab. This specimen consisted of peripheral blood, obtained from a patient treated with radiotherapy plus ipilimumab.

The CDR3 sequence is CASSLTAGGPRDTQYF. DNA for the CDR3: TGTGCCAGCAGTTTAACAGCGGGAGGGCCTCGGGATACGCAGTATTTT. The chain joins TRBV27 to TRBJ2-3; 10 bases are a match to TRBD2. The CDR3 totals 16 residues. V dropped 2 bases and J dropped 6; count of bases not matched to a gene: 8. In germline, CDR1 is MNHEY, CDR2 SMNVEV (reference sequence).